This T cell receptor (beta chain) was identified in a study of molecular identifiers for immune sequencing clone quantification. Study-wide findings and caveats: In a background of over 750,000 naive cells, spiked Jurkat TCR RNA from one cell was reportedly detectable.

TCRdb fed the PCR reads into MiXCR, producing one record per CDR3 protein. In the table there are over 600,000 distinct CDR3 sequences, nearly 20% of which are singletons. This clonotype has ten or more counts. Antigen unknown. One end of the junction fails to match germline, which may point to a read error. The sequence came from a human donor in good health. Some libraries in this study had Jurkat cell RNA spiked in. The sequencing sample was made of naive CD8+ T cells from blood, with Jurkat cell RNA spiked in. Subset noted: FACS-sorted CD8+CD4-CCR7+CD45RA+ naive T cells.

The CDR3 here is CASSKEMNSYNSPLHF. The CDR3 DNA is TGCGCCAGCAGCAAAGAGATGAACTCCTATAATTCACCCCTCCACTTT. The V call is TRBV4-3, the J call TRBJ1-6; D not resolved. The germline CDR1 and CDR2 sequences are LGHNA and YSLEER. The CDR3 is made up of 16 amino acids.